One TCR beta chain is described in this entry. The sample belongs to a study of blood T cell repertoires in COVID-19. V lost 4 bases, J lost 4 bases, and 17 bases lay in between. There are 16 residues in the CDR3. Germline V gene lookup returns CDR1 SGHKS and CDR2 YYEKEE (reference sequence). The method was immunoSEQ multiplex PCR; TCRdb's version includes in-frame clones alone and lacks a portion of them. In the table there are some 99,000 clones, about 86% of which are singletons. The origin of this receptor is a woman aged 60-75 years in a cohort sampled during active or convalescent COVID-19. The chain joins TRBV5-5 to TRBJ1-4; D gene unclear. Sequencing was performed on peripheral blood. This CDR3 reads CASSPWGGPFNEKLFF. CDR3 DNA: TGTGCCAGCAGCCCCTGGGGAGGACCGTTTAATGAAAAACTGTTTTTT.